The clone carrying this T cell receptor beta chain was counted a few times. The antigen remains undetermined. This sample was included in a study of response to subunit inactivated influenza vaccine. Study observations and caveats: Authors suggested seasonal influenza vaccinations each recruit few new T cells.

One entry per CDR3 protein results from TCRdb running MiXCR on the RT-PCR reads. The sample consists of 650,000 to 800,000 distinct CDR3 sequences, approximately 15% of them appearing once. The sample consisted of PBMCs from blood, taken roughly 15 days before vaccination. This receptor was obtained from a man aged 50 to 59 who received an inactivated influenza vaccine.

The CDR3 sequence: CASSLVGRALHEQFF. CDR3 coding DNA: TGTGCCAGCAGCTTGGTCGGGAGGGCCCTCCATGAGCAGTTCTTC. This rearrangement joins TRBV5-6 to TRBJ2-1; 8 bases agree with TRBD2. CDR3 length: 15 amino acids. In germline, CDR1 is SGHDT, CDR2 YYEEEE. Trimming cost V 0 bases and J 8 bases; bases outside gene matches: 7.